Listed here is a single T cell receptor (beta chain). As yet, its antigen is unknown. These data belong to a study of siplizumab effects on memory and regulatory T cells. Findings and limits, study-wide: Naive T cells appeared more diverse than memory cells and seemed to be major alloresponse contributors.

Here immunoSEQ multiplex PCR was the method, and the copy in TCRdb shows in-frame clones only, minus some. The sample yields more than 95,000 clones, 85% to 95% seen once. The V segment lost 6 bases and the J segment 8 bases; nucleotides outside the gene matches: 8. The CDR3 runs 14 residues. From germline, CDR1 is SGHNT and CDR2 YENEEA. The chain links TRBV11-3 to TRBJ2-3; 10 bases line up with TRBD2. Sample: CD4+ T cells sorted from blood. This receptor was taken from a human donor in good health. The CDR3 here is CASSSAGGPGTQYF. CDR3 in DNA: TGTGCCAGCAGTTCAGCGGGAGGGCCGGGTACGCAGTATTTT. Complete variable domain (other parts from reference TRBV11-3 and TRBJ2-3): EAGVVQSPRYKIIEKKQPVAFWCNPISGHNTLYWYLQNLGQGPELLIRYENEEAVDDSQLPKDRFSAERLKGVDSTLKIQPAELGDSAVYLCASSSAGGPGTQYFGPGTRLTVL.